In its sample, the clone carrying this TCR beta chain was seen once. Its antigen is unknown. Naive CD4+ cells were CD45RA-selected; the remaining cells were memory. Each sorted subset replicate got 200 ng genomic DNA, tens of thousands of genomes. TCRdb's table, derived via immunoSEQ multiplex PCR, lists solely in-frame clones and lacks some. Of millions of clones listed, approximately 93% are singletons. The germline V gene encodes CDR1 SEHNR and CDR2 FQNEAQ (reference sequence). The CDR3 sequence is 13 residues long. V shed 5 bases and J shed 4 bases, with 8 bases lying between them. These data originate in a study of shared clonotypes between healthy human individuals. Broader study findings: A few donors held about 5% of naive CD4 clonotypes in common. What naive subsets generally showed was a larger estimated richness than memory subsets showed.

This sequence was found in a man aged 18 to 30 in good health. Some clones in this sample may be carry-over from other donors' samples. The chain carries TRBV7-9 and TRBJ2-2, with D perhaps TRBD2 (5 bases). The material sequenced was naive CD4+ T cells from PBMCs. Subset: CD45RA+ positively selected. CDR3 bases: TGTGCCAGCAGCCCCACTAGCACCGGGGAGCTGTTTTTT. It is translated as CASSPTSTGELFF.